This paragraph covers one T cell receptor (beta chain) sequence. The sample originates from a study of shared clonotypes between healthy human individuals. Only CD45RO-negative cells positively selected for CCR7 counted as naive CD8 cells, so terminally differentiated effector memory CD45RA+ cells were excluded. Germline trimming cut 5 bases from V and 5 bases from J; bases unmatched to any gene: 10. Germline V lookup: CDR1 SEHNR, CDR2 FQNEAQ (reference sequence). This CDR3 has 16 amino acids. Sequencing used immunoSEQ multiplex PCR; TCRdb keeps in-frame clones, though not all of them. The sample lists roughly 570,000 clones, 95% to 98% occurring once.

The specimen sequenced was naive CD8+ T cells sorted from blood. This chain joins TRBV7-9 and TRBJ1-4; the match to TRBD1 covers 8 bases. The sequence was obtained from a man younger than 40 in good health. The CDR3 reads CASSPHPGQANEKLFF. For the CDR3, the DNA is TGTGCCAGCAGCCCACACCCGGGACAGGCCAATGAAAAACTGTTTTTT.